The TCR beta chain described here comes from a study of post-analysis software for immune sequencing data. Study background: Patients had relapsing-remitting, secondary progressive or progressive-relapsing multiple sclerosis; some lacked subtype. The study's findings and limits: The normalized Chao1 diversity of multiple sclerosis patients was significantly lower than that of controls. Relative to controls, patients had several TRBV segments at higher frequency, with TRBV5-6, TRBV5-1 and TRBV20-1 among these.

Each TCR beta cDNA library carried unique molecular identifiers. TCRdb recomputed calls from the PCR reads with MiXCR, one row per CDR3 protein. The sample contains over 700,000 distinct CDR3 sequences, just under 30% of which appear only once. Worth noting for this clonotype: Antigen: not known.

The germline gives CDR1 SGHNT, CDR2 YYREEE (reference sequence). The CDR3 consists of 15 residues. Trimming took 4 bases from V and 13 from J; bases not matched to a gene: 13. The source of this sequence is a girl aged 10 to 17 with multiple sclerosis. The rearrangement joins TRBV5-4 to TRBJ2-1; TRBD1 agrees at 11 bases. Source material: blood. The CDR3 nucleotides are TGTGCCAGCAGCAAGACGGACAGGGGGCTAGAGACCCAGTTCTTC. Translated: CASSKTDRGLETQFF.